This T cell receptor beta chain was recorded in a study of glioma-infiltrating T cells after dendritic cell vaccination. Study in general: Patients received autologous tumor lysate-pulsed dendritic cell vaccination between about 2003 and 2013. Dendritic cell vaccine was injected intradermally three times, biweekly.

Stated time point: after dendritic cell vaccination, including at tumor progression/relapse. Repertoires were generated with immunoSEQ multiplex PCR, while TCRdb's copy carries only in-frame clones and drops some. The sample includes 100,000 or so clones, around 87% of them seen just once. The CDR3 covers 14 residues. CDR1 is SGHRS, CDR2 YFSETQ, per germline. The J segment lost 2 bases and the V segment lost 1 base, leaving 1 base of the junction unmatched. To note about this clone: Its antigen is undetermined.

Study observations and caveats: Higher TCR clonality did not directly relate to longer survival.

The rearrangement uses TRBV5-1 and TRBJ2-5; 8 bases match TRBD2. The sequences come from blood, collected after dendritic cell vaccination. The receptor was derived from a human donor with glioblastoma. CDR3 loop: CASSLTSGQETQYF. The CDR3 DNA is TGCGCCAGCAGCTTGACTAGCGGACAAGAGACCCAGTACTTC. Supplemented by reference TRBV5-1 and TRBJ2-5, the full variable domain reads KAGVTQTPRYLIKTRGQQVTLSCSPISGHRSVSWYQQTPGQGLQFLFEYFSETQRNKGNFPGRFSGRQFSNSRSEMNVSTLELGDSALYLCASSLTSGQETQYFGPGTRLLVL.